The rows below give T cell receptor beta chains drawn from one sample of a study of response to subunit inactivated influenza vaccine. TCRdb used MiXCR to reprocess the RT-PCR reads, holding one entry per CDR3 protein. Of 550,000 to 650,000 distinct CDR3 sequences listed, about an eighth were seen once; the top ten hold 9.5% to 13%. The starting material was PBMCs from blood, obtained on the day of vaccination. Receptors originate from a man aged 50 to 60 who received an inactivated influenza vaccine. Each CDR3 is given without its conserved first and last residue. Expanded clones get a size class; other rows say once, few or many, or leave the size out.

cdr3_aa clone_size v_call cdr3_length
ASSYALAHEQY - TRBV6-2/TRBV6-3 11
ASSFVDRVTMF many TRBV27 11
AISGVVSSGRSEQY - TRBV10-3 14
ASGGQGVSTDTQY few TRBV28 13
ASSGGTPSDTQY many TRBV7-9 12
ASSEQGLALETQY - TRBV9 13
SVLAGIEQF many TRBV29-1 9
ASSQDGTRSSYEQY many TRBV4-3 14
SASGGGYEQY few TRBV20-1 10
ASSQPSGELF - TRBV4-1 10
ASSGGPEETQY - TRBV7-9 11
ASSDRGRFNEQF few TRBV7-9 12
SASGLVGLSTQY - TRBV20-1 12
SAATGTQAYEQY few TRBV20-1 12
ATSVELAKNIQY - TRBV15 12
SVEVLGQGQETQY - TRBV29-1 13
ASSPGLAGGPQETQY - TRBV28 15
ASSSGGAVNTEAF many TRBV5-1 13
ASNPGGGSSYEQY - TRBV7-2 13
ATSDLAGLNTGELF few TRBV24-1 14
ASSPLSLAGGQTQY few TRBV27 14
SARVFWGPETQY - TRBV20-1 12
SVERGITDTQY - TRBV29-1 11
ASRLAGGFQETQY few TRBV28 13
ASSEQVADTQY few TRBV2 11
ASSLVGSWYTEAF many TRBV12-3/TRBV12-4 13
ASSPGQGAPETQY - TRBV6-2/TRBV6-3 13
ASTAGTNTGELF few TRBV2 12
ASSQRDSNQPQH few TRBV18 12
ASSLEAGFRQETQY many TRBV7-2 14
SVLGGRAHGDIQY few TRBV29-1 13
ASSLGAVQF - TRBV12-3/TRBV12-4 9
SARDERGGSNEQF many TRBV20-1 13
ASSLSPGGTSYT - TRBV11-2 12
ASSPRSPY few TRBV23-1 8
ASSHSIGTVYEQY few TRBV6-1 13
ASSFGVLNYGYT - TRBV12-3/TRBV12-4 12
ASSGTSDEQY few TRBV9 10
ASWGSAQPQH many TRBV28 10
SARGGNTGETQY few TRBV20-1 12
ASSTTGGTNTEAF many TRBV6-1 13
ASTSLGVDQPQH few TRBV19 12
ASSQAGTGDSGANVLT - TRBV4-3 16
ASSPQGLWGLDGELF - TRBV7-2 15
ASSDRGGADEQF - TRBV6-1 12
ASSHTGTGGGYT - TRBV12-3/TRBV12-4 12